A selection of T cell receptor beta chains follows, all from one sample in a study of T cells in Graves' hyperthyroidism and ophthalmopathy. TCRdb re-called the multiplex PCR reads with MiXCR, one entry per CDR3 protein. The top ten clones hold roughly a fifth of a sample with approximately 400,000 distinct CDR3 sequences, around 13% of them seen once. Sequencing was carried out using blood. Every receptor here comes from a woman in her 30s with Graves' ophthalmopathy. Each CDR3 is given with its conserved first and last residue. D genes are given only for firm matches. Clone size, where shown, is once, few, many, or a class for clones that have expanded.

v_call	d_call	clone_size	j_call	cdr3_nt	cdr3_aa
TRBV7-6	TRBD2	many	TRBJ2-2	TGTGCCAGCAGCTTAGTCGCGGGGGTGAACACCGGGGAGCTGTTTTTT	CASSLVAGVNTGELFF
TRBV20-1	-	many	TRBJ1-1	TGCAGTGCTAGTTTATCTGTGAGGACTGAAGCTTTCTTT	CSASLSVRTEAFF
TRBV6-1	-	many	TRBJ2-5	TGTGCCAGCAGTATCTCCCAGGGGGAGACCCAGTACTTC	CASSISQGETQYF
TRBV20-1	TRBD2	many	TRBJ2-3	TGCAGTGCTAGACGGGCGGGACTAAGCACAGATACGCAGTATTTT	CSARRAGLSTDTQYF
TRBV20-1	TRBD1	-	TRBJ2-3	TGCAGTGCGGAAACAGGGGCAAGGGGAGATACGCAGTATTTT	CSAETGARGDTQYF
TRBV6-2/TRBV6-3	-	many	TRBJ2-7	TGTGCCAGCAGTTACATGGTCGCGGAATACGAGCAGTACTTC	CASSYMVAEYEQYF
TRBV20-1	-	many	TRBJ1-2	TGCAGTGCTATCTCCCCTAACGTGGGGGGGGGCTACACCTTC	CSAISPNVGGGYTF
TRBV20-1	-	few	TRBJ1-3	TGCAGTGCTAGAGTGGCAGGGACCTCTGGAAACACCATATATTTT	CSARVAGTSGNTIYF
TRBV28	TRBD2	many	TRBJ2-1	TGTGCCAGCAGTTTATTCCTAGCGGGGGGCATCTCCTCCTACAATGAGCAGTTCTTC	CASSLFLAGGISSYNEQFF
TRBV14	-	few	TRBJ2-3	TGTGCCAGCAGCCAAGATATGTTCGGAGATACGCAGTATTTT	CASSQDMFGDTQYF
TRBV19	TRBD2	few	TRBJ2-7	TGTGCCAGTAGTACCACGGGGGGAGACTACGAGCAGTACTTC	CASSTTGGDYEQYF
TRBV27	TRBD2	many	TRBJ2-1	TGTGCCAGCAGTCCGCGGGGAGGGTATAGCGGGGGGGCTGAGCCGCAGTTCTTC	CASSPRGGYSGGAEPQFF
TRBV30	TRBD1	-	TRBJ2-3	TGTGCCTGGAGGGACATGCTGAGACAGGGCCCAGATACGCAGTATTTT	CAWRDMLRQGPDTQYF
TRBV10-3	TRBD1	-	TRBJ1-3	TGTGCCATCAGGTTGGGAACAGGGGATCATGGAAACACCATATATTTT	CAIRLGTGDHGNTIYF
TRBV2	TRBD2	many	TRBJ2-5	TGTGCCAGCAGTGAAGTTATCCTAGCGGGGGATAAAGAGACCCAGTACTTC	CASSEVILAGDKETQYF
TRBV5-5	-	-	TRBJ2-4	TGTGCCAGCAGCCCGGAGGCCGGGGGCTGGGCCAAAAACATTCAGTACTTC	CASSPEAGGWAKNIQYF
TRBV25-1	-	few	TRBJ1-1	TGTGCCAGCAGTGAAGTCGGGCACGTACTTGAAGCTTTCTTT	CASSEVGHVLEAFF
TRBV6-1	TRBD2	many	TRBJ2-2	TGTGCCAGCAGGTTCTCATTAGCGGGGGGTATCGATACCGGAGAGCTGTTTTTT	CASRFSLAGGIDTGELFF
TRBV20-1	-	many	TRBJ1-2	TGCAGTGGGCAGGGATCTAACTATGGCTACACCTTC	CSGQGSNYGYTF
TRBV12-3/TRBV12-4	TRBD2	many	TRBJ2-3	TGTGCCAGCAGCGACCTACTAGCGGGGTTGACAGATACGCAGTATTTT	CASSDLLAGLTDTQYF
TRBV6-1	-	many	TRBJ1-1	TGTGCCAGCAGTGAACACAGGAACACTGAAGCTTTCTTT	CASSEHRNTEAFF
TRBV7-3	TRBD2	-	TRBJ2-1	TGTGCCAGCAGCTTAGGCGGGAGTAATCTTGAGCAGTTCTTC	CASSLGGSNLEQFF
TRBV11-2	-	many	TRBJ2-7	TGTGCCAGCAGCTTTGAAAGAGCCAGTGGCTACGAGCAGTACTTC	CASSFERASGYEQYF
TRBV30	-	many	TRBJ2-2	TGTGCCTGGAGGCCGGGGGGGGAGCTGTTTTTT	CAWRPGGELFF
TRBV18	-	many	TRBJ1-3	TGTGCCAGCTCACCCCCGTTTAGAGACACCATATATTTT	CASSPPFRDTIYF
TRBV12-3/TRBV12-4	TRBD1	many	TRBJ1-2	TGTGCCAGCACCATGGCCGGGACAGTTTATGGCTACACCTTC	CASTMAGTVYGYTF
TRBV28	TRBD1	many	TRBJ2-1	TGTGCCAGCAGCAGGACAGGAAGGGATGAGCAGTTCTTC	CASSRTGRDEQFF
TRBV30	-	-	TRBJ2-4	TGTGCCTGGAGTGTACGCAACATTCAGTACTTC	CAWSVRNIQYF
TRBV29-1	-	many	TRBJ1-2	TGCAGCGTTGGGGTAGGGCTTTGGCGTGGCTACACCTTC	CSVGVGLWRGYTF
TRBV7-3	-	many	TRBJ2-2	TGTGCCAGCAGCTTATATTCCCACCCAGGGGATTCCCCGGAGAACACCGGGGAGCTGTTTTTT	CASSLYSHPGDSPENTGELFF
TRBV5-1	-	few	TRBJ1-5	TGCGCCAGCAGCGCGGATAGCAATCAGCCCCAGCATTTT	CASSADSNQPQHF
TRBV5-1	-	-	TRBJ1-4	TGTGCCAGCAGATTCGACAGGTGGAACCTAAGGGAAAAACTGTTTTTT	CASRFDRWNLREKLFF
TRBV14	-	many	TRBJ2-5	TGTGCCAGCAGCCAACGGAGCCCCCCCCCACAAGAGACCCAGTACTTC	CASSQRSPPPQETQYF
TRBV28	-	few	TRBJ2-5	TGTGCCAGCAGCTTTACGAAAGAGACCCAGTGCTTC	CASSFTKETQCF
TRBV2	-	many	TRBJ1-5	TGTGCCAGCAGACAGGAAAGCAATCAGCCCCAGCATTTT	CASRQESNQPQHF